Sequencing of this T cell receptor (beta chain) was carried out in a study of T cells expressing NK-cell markers. TCRdb reprocessed the 5' RACE reads, keeping one entry per CDR3 protein, no DNA. Recorded for this sample: some 280,000 distinct CDR3 sequences. Germline CDR1 and CDR2: SGDLS and YYNGEE. This CDR3 contains 13 residues. This chain links TRBV9 with TRBJ2-1; TCRdb outputs TRBD1, but without DNA this stays unchecked. This TCR was recovered from a man between 18 and 35 years old in good health. Sequencing used blood T cells: a sorted CD56 or NKG2C T cell subset, CD4+ or CD8+ T cells, or bulk PBMC T cells (not recorded which). The CDR3 is CASSTPGGNEQFF.